Listed below are T cell receptor beta chains from one sample, sequenced in a study of T cell responses to AZD1222 COVID-19 vaccine. Clones were sequenced by immunoSEQ multiplex PCR, and TCRdb holds only the in-frame ones, with some missing. The sample includes around 70,000 clones, around 85% of them seen just once. The sequencing used peripheral blood, collected on day 0 of AZD1222 vaccination. All receptors come from an adult in good health. Each CDR3 is given without its conserved first and last residue. The order of the fields is V gene, J gene, CDR3 protein.

TRBV6-5,TRBJ2-1,ASSYSSGYNEQF
TRBV29-1,TRBJ1-3,SALQGPYSGNTIY
TRBV15,TRBJ1-5,ATGRNNQPQH
TRBV4-2,TRBJ1-2,ASSQDGRSHYGYT
TRBV5-1,TRBJ2-7,ASSPNWGPYEQY
TRBV6-5,TRBJ2-2,ASSYSSAANTGELF
TRBV5-1,TRBJ1-3,ASSLAQSGGNTIY
TRBV5-1,TRBJ2-3,ASRQTSGGQRDTQY
TRBV6-6,TRBJ2-1,ASSRSLAGGSEQF
TRBV14,TRBJ1-5,ASSQSETQPQH
TRBV6-5,TRBJ1-2,ASSYSGADTTGYT
TRBV12-3/TRBV12-4,TRBJ2-7,ASRLGNSYEQY
TRBV5-1,TRBJ2-1,ASSLTLGVYNEQF
TRBV3-1/TRBV3-2,TRBJ2-3,ASTPTAGGHTQY
TRBV7-9,TRBJ2-1,ASSYGQGNFNEQF
TRBV5-1,TRBJ2-7,ASSLAYAYEQY
TRBV7-8,TRBJ1-1,ASSSGAGTARFTEAF
TRBV29-1,TRBJ2-1,SERGGNEQF
TRBV5-1,TRBJ1-2,ASSFGQGGAYGYT
TRBV18,TRBJ2-5,ASPRAGETQY
TRBV15,TRBJ1-1,ATSRDHAGTEAF
TRBV14,TRBJ1-2,ASSPNPGTTPNYGYT
TRBV20-1,TRBJ1-2,SERGGS
TRBV5-1,TRBJ2-3,ASTSAGASTDTQY
TRBV25-1,TRBJ2-3,ASSLSPADTQY
TRBV5-1,TRBJ1-4,ASSPGQATITNEKLF
TRBV27,TRBJ2-7,ASSPRQGPTYEQY
TRBV27,TRBJ2-5,ASSSLAGEETQY
TRBV21-1,TRBJ1-5,ASSKGGDSHSNQPQH
TRBV19,TRBJ2-6,ASSIKPGADGANVLT
TRBV19,TRBJ1-1,ASTPTGYTEAF
TRBV12-5,TRBJ1-5,ASGSRKGGNQPQH
TRBV19,TRBJ2-7,ASSVDRFRTYEQY
TRBV27,TRBJ1-5,ASSTGPRKPQH
TRBV7-9,TRBJ2-7,ASSNRVSYEQY
TRBV5-1,TRBJ1-6,ASRGPGAGSPLH